Below are 9 T cell receptor beta chains sequenced from a single sample in a study of blood T cell repertoires in COVID-19. The repertoire was sequenced with immunoSEQ multiplex PCR; TCRdb's copy has only in-frame clones and lacks some. The profile shows approximately 400,000 clones, more than 75% of them singletons. The sample comprised PBMCs or T cells enriched from blood (not recorded which). The receptors were sampled from a woman aged 18-35 years who had recovered from COVID-19.

The V gene is TRBV5-4, the J gene TRBJ1-1; D is perhaps TRBD1 (5 bases). The CDR3 covers 15 residues. Per germline, CDR1 SGHNT and CDR2 YYREEE (reference sequence). V shed 6 bases and J shed 5 bases, with 20 bases lying between them. CDR3 in amino acids: CASTSWGDYWTEAFF. The CDR3 DNA sequence: TGTGCCAGCACCTCCTGGGGGGATTATTGGACTGAAGCTTTCTTT.

V and J are TRBV30 and TRBJ1-6; D might be TRBD1 (5 bases). Trimming pared 0 bases from V and 10 bases from J, leaving 13 bases between. There are 14 residues in the CDR3. From germline, CDR1 is GTSNPN and CDR2 SVGIG (reference sequence). CDR3 sequence: CAWSVGREGSPLHF. DNA of the CDR3: TGTGCCTGGAGTGTTGGCAGGGAGGGGTCACCCCTCCACTTT.

The chain carries TRBV7-9 and TRBJ1-1, with 10 bases aligning to TRBD1. J lost 4 bases, V lost 5 bases, and 7 bases had no gene match. Germline CDR1 and CDR2: SEHNR and FQNEAQ (reference sequence). This CDR3 region has 15 residues. Written as DNA, the CDR3 is TGTGCCAGCAGCCTACGGACAGGGGGTGGCACTGAAGCTTTCTTT. Translation gives CASSLRTGGGTEAFF.

The rearrangement uses TRBV11-3 and TRBJ2-1; D may be TRBD1 (6 bases). V lost 1 base and J lost 3, with 16 bases in between. Germline V lookup: CDR1 SGHNT, CDR2 YENEEA. The CDR3 consists of 17 residues. CDR3 nucleotides: TGTGCCAGCAGCTTAGGGGGGACACCCGGTCGCTACAATGAGCAGTTCTTC. This translates into CASSLGGTPGRYNEQFF.

The V and J genes are TRBV7-2 and TRBJ2-6; 9 bases align to TRBD1. Germline CDR1 is SGHTA and CDR2 is FQGNSA. This CDR3 is 16 amino acids long. Germline trimming cut 4 bases from V and 4 bases from J; bases unmatched to any gene: 5. The CDR3 sequence is CASSSGTGLGANVLTF. CDR3 nucleotides: TGTGCCAGCAGCTCCGGGACAGGGTTAGGGGCCAACGTCCTGACTTTC.

The chain couples TRBV4-3 to TRBJ2-1; TRBD2 might be the D (5 bases). This CDR3 comprises 15 residues. The germline V and J ends were trimmed by 0 bases and 6 bases, with 12 bases remaining between them. Germline assignment: CDR1 LGHNA and CDR2 YSLEER. CDR3: CASSQDPGGRNEQFF. As DNA, the CDR3 is TGCGCCAGCAGCCAAGATCCGGGCGGGCGCAATGAGCAGTTCTTC.

The rearrangement uses TRBV2 and TRBJ1-5; D gene ambiguous. Germline CDR1 is SNHLY and CDR2 is FYNNEI. V lost 3 bases to trimming and J lost 5 bases, with 14 bases between them. The CDR3 length is 15 residues. The CDR3 here is CASSDRSQTHQPQHF. CDR3 nucleotide sequence: TGTGCCAGCAGTGATAGGAGTCAGACCCATCAGCCCCAGCATTTT.

The chain combines TRBV29-1 with TRBJ2-7, with TRBD1 identical over 11 bases. Per the germline V gene, CDR1 is SQVTM and CDR2 is ANQGSEA. This CDR3 has 18 amino acids. After removal of 1 base from V and 0 bases from J, the junction contained 11 bases not matched to a gene. This chain's CDR3 is CSVEGRGQGEPSSYEQYF. The CDR3 DNA reads TGCAGCGTTGAAGGCCGGGGACAGGGGGAACCCTCCTCCTACGAGCAGTACTTC.

Concerning this clone: A read error may produce the germline difference seen at one junction end. This chain uses TRBV7-7 with TRBJ2-5; unclear D gene. Germline loops: CDR1 SSHAT, CDR2 FNYEAQ (reference sequence). The CDR3 has 15 residues. The CDR3 here is CASSSTPLGGETQYF. CDR3 sequence (DNA): TGTGCTAGCAGCTCCACCCCCTTAGGCGGAGAGACCCAGTACTTC.